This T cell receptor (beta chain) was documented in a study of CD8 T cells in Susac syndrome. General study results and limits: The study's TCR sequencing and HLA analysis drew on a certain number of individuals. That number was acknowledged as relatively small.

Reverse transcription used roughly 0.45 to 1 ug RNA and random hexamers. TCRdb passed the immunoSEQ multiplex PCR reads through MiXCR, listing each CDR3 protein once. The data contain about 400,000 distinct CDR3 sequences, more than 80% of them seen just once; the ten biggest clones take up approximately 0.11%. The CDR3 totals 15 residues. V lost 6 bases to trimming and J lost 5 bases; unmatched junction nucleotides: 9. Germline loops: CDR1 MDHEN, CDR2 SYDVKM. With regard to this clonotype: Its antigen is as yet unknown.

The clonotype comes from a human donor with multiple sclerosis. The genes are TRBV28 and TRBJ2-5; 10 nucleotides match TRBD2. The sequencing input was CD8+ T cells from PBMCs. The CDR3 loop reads CASSSLAGVRETQYF. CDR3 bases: TGTGCCAGCAGCTCCCTAGCGGGAGTGAGGGAGACCCAGTACTTC.